These 13 T cell receptor beta chains share one sample of origin, sequenced in a study of T-cell reconstitution after alpha-beta-depleted transplantation in children. Researchers prepared the TCRbeta library using unique molecular identifiers, the study reports. From the PCR reads, TCRdb called clonotypes with MiXCR, one entry per CDR3 protein. There are a few hundred thousand distinct CDR3 sequences in the sample; over 25% occur only once, and approximately 39% lies in the top ten. The source material was PBMCs, sampled before TCRalphabeta/CD19-depleted stem cell transplant. The receptors shown here come from a boy under two years old with Wiskott-Aldrich syndrome, due to receive a stem cell transplant.

This clonotype was counted a few times. The chain couples TRBV20-1 to TRBJ1-5, with D uncertain. Looked up from germline, CDR1 is DFQATT and CDR2 is SNEGSKA (reference sequence). With 1 base removed from V and 4 bases from J, the gap between germline ends came to 20 bases. There are 17 residues in the CDR3. The CDR3 nucleotides read TGCAGTGCTAGAGGCTCGGGCAGCGCCCTAAGTAATCAGCCCCAGCATTTT. It is translated as CSARGSGSALSNQPQHF.

The V call is TRBV20-1, the J call TRBJ2-3; D ambiguous. The CDR3 has 11 residues. With 8 bases removed from V and 6 bases from J, the gap between germline ends came to 12 bases. Germline V gene lookup returns CDR1 DFQATT and CDR2 SNEGSKA (reference sequence). The CDR3 sequence: CSPLVGDTQYF. The DNA of the CDR3 is TGCAGTCCGTTGGTAGGGGATACGCAGTATTTT.

This clonotype was seen a few times. This chain uses TRBV20-1 with TRBJ2-1, with 9 bases aligning to TRBD2. The germline V gene encodes CDR1 DFQATT and CDR2 SNEGSKA (reference sequence). This CDR3 is 16 amino acids long. V trimming: 2 bases; J trimming: 4 bases; junction bases outside the gene matches: 9. CDR3 in amino acids: CSARSLKAGGYNEQFF. The DNA of the CDR3 is TGCAGTGCTAGATCCCTAAAAGCGGGAGGATACAATGAGCAGTTCTTC.

This chain uses TRBV9 with TRBJ2-5; the match to TRBD1 covers 10 bases. V lost 3 bases and J lost 5; bases outside the gene matches: 4. CDR1 is SGDLS and CDR2 is YYNGEE in the germline V gene. The CDR3 is 14 residues long. The CDR3, as DNA: TGTGCCAGCAGCGCCTCGGACAGGGGGGAGACCCAGTACTTC. This translates into CASSASDRGETQYF.

The chain couples TRBV10-3 to TRBJ1-3; D is undetermined. Germline V gene data show CDR1 as ENHRY and CDR2 as SYGVKD. V dropped 6 bases and J dropped 0 bases, with 15 bases sitting between them. CDR3 length: 16 amino acids. This chain's CDR3 is CAISRMDVSSGNTIYF. The CDR3 nucleotides read TGTGCCATCAGCCGGATGGATGTATCCTCTGGAAACACCATATATTTT.

The chain carries TRBV3-1 and TRBJ2-7, with D possibly TRBD1 on 6 matching bases. CDR1 is LGHDT and CDR2 is YNNKEL in the germline V gene (reference sequence). The ends were cut back, 7 bases at V and 1 base at J, with 14 bases in the middle. CDR3 size: 14 residues. The CDR3 loop reads CASNAGRGSYEQYF. In DNA form, the CDR3 reads TGTGCCAGCAACGCCGGAAGGGGGTCCTACGAGCAGTACTTC.

This chain joins TRBV5-1 and TRBJ2-5; 8 nucleotides agree with TRBD1. Looked up from germline, CDR1 is SGHRS and CDR2 is YFSETQ. CDR3 length: 15 amino acids. The V and J ends lost 4 bases and 3 bases, in that order; junction bases with no gene match: 8. CDR3 nucleotide sequence: TGCGCCAGCAGCCCGAGACAGGGGCAAGAAGAGACCCAGTACTTC. Amino acids: CASSPRQGQEETQYF.

The chain uses TRBV3-1 and TRBJ2-1; D is perhaps TRBD2 (6 bases). The V gene's germline CDR1 is LGHDT and CDR2 YNNKEL (reference sequence). V gave up 5 bases and J gave up 0 bases, with 14 bases separating them. This CDR3 comprises 16 residues. Here the CDR3 reads CASSVVRGVSYNEQFF. CDR3 nucleotide sequence: TGTGCCAGCAGCGTTGTTCGCGGGGTCTCCTACAATGAGCAGTTCTTC.

The CDR3 DNA sequence: TGTGCCAGCAGTAACCGGGACCAAGAGACCCAGTACTTC. Translating gives CASSNRDQETQYF. The chain has TRBV12-3 or TRBV12-4 and TRBJ2-5; D not certain. Trimming pared 5 bases from V and 0 bases from J, leaving 7 bases between. The length of the CDR3 is 13 residues.

This rearrangement joins TRBV20-1 to TRBJ1-1; D gene unclear. Germline-derived CDR1 and CDR2 are DFQATT and SNEGSKA (reference sequence). The CDR3 is 14 residues long. Trimming shortened V by 5 bases and J by 6 bases, and 19 bases separated the two germline ends. The chain's CDR3 is CSAFRPGLNAEAFF. The CDR3 DNA sequence: TGCAGTGCTTTTCGCCCCGGGTTAAACGCTGAAGCTTTCTTT.

CDR3 amino acids: CASSQTSANFYEQYF. The CDR3 region has the DNA TGCGCCAGCAGCCAGACTAGCGCGAACTTCTACGAGCAGTACTTC. This rearrangement joins TRBV5-1 to TRBJ2-7; 8 bases align to TRBD2. The germline gives CDR1 SGHRS, CDR2 YFSETQ. CDR3 length: 15 amino acids. J lost 3 bases, V lost 4 bases, and 9 bases had no gene match.

The chain carries TRBV27 and TRBJ2-7; a weak D match, TRBD2 (7 bases). There are 14 residues in the CDR3. With 2 bases removed from V and 6 bases from J, the gap between germline ends came to 14 bases. CDR1 and CDR2 from the germline V gene are MNHEY and SMNVEV (reference sequence). In nucleotides, the CDR3 is TGTGCCAGCAGTTTACGGGGGGCCTCGTCCGAGCAGTACTTC. As protein: CASSLRGASSEQYF.

This clonotype has just a few counts. The rearrangement links TRBV5-1 to TRBJ2-3; 9 bases align to TRBD2. J was trimmed by 3 bases and V by 5 bases; bases with no gene match: 7. The CDR3 length is 15 residues. Per germline, CDR1 SGHRS and CDR2 YFSETQ. CDR3: CASSLTSGLTDTQYF. In nucleotides, the CDR3 is TGCGCCAGCAGTCTTACTAGCGGGTTGACAGATACGCAGTATTTT.